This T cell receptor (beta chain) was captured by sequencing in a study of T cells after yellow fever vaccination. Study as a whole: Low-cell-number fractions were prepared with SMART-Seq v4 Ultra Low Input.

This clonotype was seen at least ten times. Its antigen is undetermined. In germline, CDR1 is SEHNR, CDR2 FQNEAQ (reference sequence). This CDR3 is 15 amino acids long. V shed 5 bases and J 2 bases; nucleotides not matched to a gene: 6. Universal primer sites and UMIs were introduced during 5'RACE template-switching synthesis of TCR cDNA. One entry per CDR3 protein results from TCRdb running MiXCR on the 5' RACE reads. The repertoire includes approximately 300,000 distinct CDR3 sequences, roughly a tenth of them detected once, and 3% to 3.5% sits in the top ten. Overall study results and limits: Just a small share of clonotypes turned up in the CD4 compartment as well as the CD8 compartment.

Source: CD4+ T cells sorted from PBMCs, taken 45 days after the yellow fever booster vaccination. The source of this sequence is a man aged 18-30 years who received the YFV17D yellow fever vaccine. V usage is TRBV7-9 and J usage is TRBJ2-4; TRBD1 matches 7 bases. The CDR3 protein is CASSPKGQPKNIQYF. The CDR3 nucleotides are TGTGCCAGCAGCCCAAAGGGACAGCCCAAAAACATTCAGTACTTC.